This T cell receptor beta chain was sequenced for a study of cytomegalovirus exposure and HLA in healthy donors. The CDR3 sequence is 13 residues long. J gave up 5 bases and V 5 bases, and 6 bases lay outside the gene matches. Germline CDR1 and CDR2: SGHAT and FQNNGV. Profiling relied on immunoSEQ multiplex PCR, and the TCRdb table lists in-frame clones only, not all of them. Among 110,000 or so clones listed, approximately 91% were seen once. The TCR comes from a woman aged 18 to 35 in good health and CMV-seronegative. The sample was PBMCs. The rearrangement links TRBV11-2 to TRBJ2-7; 7 bases fit TRBD1. CDR3 DNA sequence: TGTGCCAGCAGCCCCACAGGGGCACACGAGCAGTACTTC. This encodes CASSPTGAHEQYF.